These 32 T cell receptor beta chains were all obtained from the same sample, sequenced in a study of T cell responses to AZD1222 COVID-19 vaccine. Sequenced by immunoSEQ multiplex PCR; TCRdb stores in-frame clones only, minus some. The table lists 95,000 to 150,000 clones, roughly 88% of them singletons. The input for sequencing was peripheral blood, taken on day 0 of AZD1222 vaccination. These receptor sequences come from an adult in good health.

J is TRBJ2-7 and V is TRBV7-2; 10 bases fit TRBD1. V gave up 5 bases and J gave up 3 bases; unmatched junction bases: 10. Germline V gene lookup returns CDR1 SGHTA and CDR2 FQGNSA. The CDR3 length is 16 residues. In DNA, the CDR3 is TGTGCCAGCAGCAAATCGACAGGGGGCGGCAACTACGAGCAGTACTTC. Translation gives CASSKSTGGGNYEQYF.

V gene TRBV29-1 combines with J gene TRBJ1-1; a weak D match, TRBD1 (6 bases). The CDR3 contains 15 residues. V lost 6 bases to trimming and J lost 3 bases, with 20 bases between them. Germline lookup yields CDR1 SQVTM and CDR2 ANQGSEA. The CDR3 DNA reads TGCAGCGTAGTCCGACGGGGGGCTTCGGACACTGAAGCTTTCTTT. Translated: CSVVRRGASDTEAFF.

This clone was counted once. The rearrangement joins TRBV10-2 to TRBJ2-7; D is uncertain. CDR3 length equals 13 residues. V shed 8 bases and J shed 4 bases, with 15 bases lying between them. Germline CDR1 reads WSHSY; CDR2 reads SAAADI. CDR3 sequence reads: CASESPGRYEQYF. The DNA of the CDR3 is TGCGCCAGCGAGTCACCCGGAAGGTACGAGCAGTACTTC.

This clone has just a few counts. J is TRBJ2-7 and V is TRBV7-2, with D maybe TRBD1 (5 bases). The V and J ends lost 4 bases and 3 bases respectively, with 10 bases between them. The CDR3 length is 13 residues. The V gene's germline CDR1 is SGHTA and CDR2 FQGNSA. CDR3 sequence (DNA): TGTGCCAGCAGCTCAATCCAGGGCTACGAGCAGTACTTC. Amino acid sequence: CASSSIQGYEQYF. Using reference TRBV7-2 and TRBJ2-7 for the parts outside the CDR3, the full variable domain is GAGVSQSPSNKVTEKGKDVELRCDPISGHTALYWYRQSLGQGLEFLIYFQGNSAPDKSGLPSDRFSAERTGGSVSTLTIQRTQQEDSAVYLCASSSIQGYEQYFGPGTRLTVT.

The chain couples TRBV6-2 or TRBV6-3 to TRBJ1-5; D not certain. Trimming cost V 5 bases and J 2 bases, with 13 bases left between them. Germline V lookup: CDR1 MNHEY, CDR2 SVGEGT. CDR3 length equals 15 residues. The CDR3 nucleotides are TGTGCCAGCAGTCCCGCCCCAAAAGGCAATCAGCCCCAGCATTTT. It yields the protein CASSPAPKGNQPQHF.

This sequence joins TRBV6-4 and TRBJ2-3; D could derive from TRBD1 or TRBD2 (6 bases each). V lost 2 bases, J lost 4 bases, and 16 bases lay in between. CDR1 and CDR2 (germline): MRHNA, SNTAGT. The CDR3 totals 16 residues. CDR3 sequence reads: CASSDGPGRGADTQYF. The DNA for the CDR3 is TGTGCCAGCAGTGACGGCCCGGGAAGGGGGGCAGATACGCAGTATTTT.

The rearrangement links TRBV5-4 to TRBJ2-2; 7 bases are shared with TRBD2. CDR1 and CDR2 (germline): SGHNT, YYREEE (reference sequence). The V and J ends lost 3 bases and 5 bases, in that order; junction bases with no gene match: 7. This CDR3 has 15 amino acids. The CDR3, as DNA: TGTGCCAGCAGCTACCACGGGGGGTGGACCGGGGAGCTGTTTTTT. Encoded protein: CASSYHGGWTGELFF.

The V gene is TRBV6-2 or TRBV6-3, the J gene TRBJ1-5, with D uncertain. The CDR3 is 16 amino acids. V was shortened by 1 base and J by 4 bases, with 14 bases between the two germline ends. Germline CDR1 MNHEY, CDR2 SVGEGT. The CDR3 DNA is TGTGCCAGCAGTTACTGGGCAGCCTCGTTAAATCAGCCCCAGCATTTT. It yields the protein CASSYWAASLNQPQHF.

J is TRBJ1-6 and V is TRBV28; D unclear. CDR3 size: 12 residues. The germline V gene has CDR1 MDHEN and CDR2 SYDVKM. Trimming shortened V by 4 bases and J by 10 bases, and 8 bases separated the two germline ends. The CDR3: CASSYKGSPLHF. For the CDR3, the DNA is TGTGCCAGCAGTTATAAGGGATCACCCCTCCACTTT.

The rearrangement uses TRBV10-3 and TRBJ2-3; no definite D call. Per the germline V gene, CDR1 is ENHRY and CDR2 is SYGVKD. The CDR3 loop spans 11 amino acids. V was trimmed by 5 bases and J by 3 bases, leaving 3 bases between them. CDR3 sequence (DNA): TGTGCCATCAGTAAGACAGATACGCAGTATTTT. Amino acids: CAISKTDTQYF.

V is TRBV6-1 and J is TRBJ1-1; the D gene is possibly TRBD1 (5 bases). The ends were cut back, 2 bases at V and 6 bases at J, with 13 bases in the middle. This CDR3 is built from 14 residues. Germline CDR1 reads MNHNS; CDR2 reads SASEGT. This CDR3 reads CASSEIGGSSEAFF. The CDR3 bases are TGTGCCAGCAGTGAAATCGGGGGAAGCTCTGAAGCTTTCTTT.

This chain links TRBV18 with TRBJ2-1; weak D call: TRBD2 (6 bases). CDR3 length equals 15 residues. Germline CDR1 and CDR2: KGHSH and LQKENI. V was clipped by 3 bases and J by 1 base, with 10 bases between them. CDR3 sequence reads: CASSPQEGSYNEQFF. CDR3 coding DNA: TGTGCCAGCTCACCTCAGGAGGGATCCTACAATGAGCAGTTCTTC. Full variable domain (remainder filled in from reference TRBV18 and TRBJ2-1): NAGVMQNPRHLVRRRGQEARLRCSPMKGHSHVYWYRQLPEEGLKFMVYLQKENIIDESGMPKERFSAEFPKEGPSILRIQQVVRGDSAAYFCASSPQEGSYNEQFFGPGTRLTVL.

Notes on this clone: A much larger clone differs from this one at a single base, so this may be a read error. The gene calls are TRBV6-6 and TRBJ1-1; TRBD1 aligns across 9 bases. V shed 6 bases, J shed 1 base, and the junction held 3 bases outside the gene matches. CDR3 length: 14 amino acids. Germline V gene lookup returns CDR1 MNHNY and CDR2 SVGAGI (reference sequence). The CDR3 loop reads CASSLGQGNTEAFF. The CDR3 region has the DNA TGTGCCAGCAGCCTGGGACAGGGGAACACTGAAGCTTTCTTT.

The chain recombines TRBV7-2 with TRBJ2-7; D not certain. Germline V gives CDR1 SGHTA, CDR2 FQGNSA. The ends were cut back, 5 bases at V and 0 bases at J, with 17 bases in the middle. The CDR3 contains 16 residues. Written as DNA, the CDR3 is TGTGCCAGCAGCCCCACCTTGGGTGCGGCCTCCTACGAGCAGTACTTC. Protein sequence: CASSPTLGAASYEQYF.

The chain recombines TRBV27 with TRBJ1-5; no reliable D call. Germline-derived CDR1 and CDR2 are MNHEY and SMNVEV (reference sequence). V lost 2 bases and J lost 0, with 8 bases in between. This CDR3 has 15 residues. CDR3 region: CASSLNRNSNQPQHF. CDR3 nucleotide sequence: TGTGCCAGCAGTTTAAACAGAAATAGCAATCAGCCCCAGCATTTT.

The genes are TRBV4-1 and TRBJ1-5; no firm D call. Germline V gene sequence: CDR1 MGHRA, CDR2 YSYEKL. CDR3 length equals 14 residues. V lost 1 base and J 0 bases, leaving 4 bases between the germline ends. Here the CDR3 reads CASSQVASNQPQHF. The CDR3 DNA reads as TGCGCCAGCAGCCAAGTAGCTAGCAATCAGCCCCAGCATTTT.

The rearrangement uses TRBV7-2 and TRBJ1-5; D might be TRBD1 (5 bases). CDR1 is SGHTA and CDR2 is FQGNSA in the germline V gene. CDR3 length: 13 residues. Trimming removed 3 bases from V and 7 bases from J, with 10 bases in between. This CDR3 reads CASSFGGEQPQHF. The CDR3 nucleotides read TGTGCCAGCAGCTTCGGGGGGGAACAGCCCCAGCATTTT.

The gene calls are TRBV2 and TRBJ2-5, with 13 bases aligning to TRBD2. The CDR3 is 13 amino acids. The germline V gene has CDR1 SNHLY and CDR2 FYNNEI. V lost 10 bases to trimming and J lost 5 bases; unmatched junction nucleotides: 4. CDR3 amino acids: CATKGLAGETQYF. In DNA, the CDR3 is TGTGCCACCAAGGGACTAGCGGGGGAGACCCAGTACTTC.

V usage is TRBV12-3 or TRBV12-4 and J usage is TRBJ2-2; D is undetermined. The V end lost 2 bases, the J end lost 8 bases, and 6 bases lay between the germline ends. The CDR3 contains 12 residues. The CDR3 is CASSLNSGELFF. Here the CDR3 DNA reads TGTGCCAGCAGTTTAAATTCTGGGGAGCTGTTTTTT.

The V gene is TRBV10-2, the J gene TRBJ2-7, with D perhaps given as TRBD1 or TRBD2 (5 bases each). Trimming removed 6 bases from V and 2 bases from J, with 14 bases in between. The CDR3 totals 14 residues. Germline V gene data show CDR1 as WSHSY and CDR2 as SAAADI. For the CDR3, the DNA is TGCGCCAGCAGGGACTTAAAGGGGCCCTACGAGCAGTACTTC. This encodes CASRDLKGPYEQYF.

V usage is TRBV15 and J usage is TRBJ1-2; D unresolved. Trimming took 0 bases from V and 5 from J, leaving 13 bases between them. The CDR3 covers 15 residues. Germline CDR1 and CDR2: LNHNV and YYDKDF (reference sequence). This CDR3 is CATSRDYLQIYGYTF. CDR3 DNA: TGTGCCACCAGCAGAGATTATTTACAAATATATGGCTACACCTTC.

This rearrangement joins TRBV10-3 to TRBJ2-1; the D gene is possibly TRBD1 (5 bases). Germline V gene lookup returns CDR1 ENHRY and CDR2 SYGVKD. The V end was cut by 2 bases, the J end by 0 bases, with 11 bases between. The CDR3 loop spans 16 amino acids. The CDR3 spells CAISERQPSSYNEQFF. In DNA form, the CDR3 reads TGTGCCATCAGTGAGCGACAGCCTAGCTCCTACAATGAGCAGTTCTTC.

Notes on this clone: The same CDR3 can be traced to other DNA sequences in this sample. The chain recombines TRBV12-3 or TRBV12-4 with TRBJ1-2; D is undetermined. The CDR3 loop spans 12 amino acids. V dropped 3 bases and J dropped 5 bases, with 7 bases sitting between them. The CDR3 nucleotides read TGTGCCAGCAGTTTGACTGCGTATGGCTACACCTTC. It is translated as CASSLTAYGYTF.

This chain uses TRBV28 with TRBJ1-3; D call uncertain. Per the germline V gene, CDR1 is MDHEN and CDR2 is SYDVKM. The CDR3 is 15 amino acids. V was clipped by 3 bases and J by 0 bases, with 9 bases between them. For the CDR3, the DNA is TGTGCCAGCAGTTTCGTAGGGCCCTCTGGAAACACCATATATTTT. This codes for CASSFVGPSGNTIYF.

The V and J genes are TRBV7-2 and TRBJ1-3, with D uncertain. The CDR3 runs 14 residues. CDR1 is SGHTA, CDR2 FQGNSA, per germline. V gave up 6 bases and J gave up 0 bases, with 9 bases separating them. The CDR3: CASRPGDSGNTIYF. In DNA, the CDR3 is TGTGCCAGCAGACCCGGGGACTCTGGAAACACCATATATTTT.

The chain links TRBV4-3 to TRBJ1-1; 7 bases line up with TRBD1. The ends lost 4 bases at V and 14 bases at J; junction bases unmatched: 16. This CDR3 comprises 14 residues. CDR1 and CDR2 (germline): LGHNA, YSLEER. The CDR3 reads CASSLAQGTPDGFF. The DNA for the CDR3 is TGCGCCAGCAGCCTTGCACAGGGGACCCCGGACGGGTTCTTT.

This chain uses TRBV4-1 with TRBJ1-2; 10 nucleotides agree with TRBD1. After removal of 2 bases from V and 14 bases from J, the junction contained 20 bases not matched to a gene. Germline loops: CDR1 MGHRA, CDR2 YSYEKL. The CDR3 has 17 amino acids. The CDR3 bases are TGCGCCAGCAGCCAAAAGTCGTCGGGACAGGGGCTATTGGTGGGGACCTTC. It specifies CASSQKSSGQGLLVGTF.

This clone turned up a few times. The V call is TRBV5-6, the J call TRBJ2-7; possibly TRBD1 for D (5 bases). CDR1 is SGHDT, CDR2 YYEEEE, per germline. The CDR3 consists of 12 residues. Trimming pared 6 bases from V and 2 bases from J, leaving 9 bases between. CDR3 nucleotides: TGTGCCAGCACCAGGGCAACCTACGAGCAGTACTTC. Translating it yields CASTRATYEQYF.

The chain recombines TRBV7-3 with TRBJ1-2; TRBD1 aligns across 8 bases. Germline loops: CDR1 SGHTA, CDR2 FQGTGA. Trimming cost V 5 bases and J 8 bases; bases outside gene matches: 10. The CDR3 consists of 14 residues. DNA of the CDR3: TGTGCCAGCAGCCGAGACAGGGGATCATCCGGCTACACCTTC. Translation: CASSRDRGSSGYTF.

This chain uses TRBV4-1 with TRBJ2-7; D is undetermined. Between the trimmed V and J ends, which lost 3 bases and 7 bases, there was a span of 10 bases. There are 12 residues in the CDR3. Germline CDR1 MGHRA, CDR2 YSYEKL. The CDR3 here is CASSHIFGEQYF. Here the CDR3 DNA reads TGCGCCAGCAGCCATATTTTTGGAGAGCAGTACTTC.

The chain uses TRBV19 and TRBJ1-4; D gene ambiguous. Per the germline V gene, CDR1 is LNHDA and CDR2 is SQIVND (reference sequence). The V end was cut by 7 bases, the J end by 4 bases, with 7 bases between. The CDR3 length is 12 residues. The CDR3 nucleotides are TGTGCCAGTATGTCCATTAATGAAAAACTGTTTTTT. This gives the protein CASMSINEKLFF.

V is TRBV5-8 and J is TRBJ1-2; D is ambiguous. The CDR3 length is 14 residues. The germline CDR1 and CDR2 sequences are SGHTS and YDEGEE. Trimming took 4 bases from V and 4 from J, leaving 14 bases between them. As DNA, the CDR3 is TGTGCCAGCAGCCGCCCGGCATTCCTCTATGGCTACACCTTC. It translates to CASSRPAFLYGYTF. The variable domain in full, completed from reference TRBV5-8 and TRBJ1-2, reads EAGVTQSPTHLIKTRGQQATLRCSPISGHTSVYWYQQALGLGLQFLLWYDEGEERNRGNFPPRFSGRQFPNYSSELNVNALELEDSALYLCASSRPAFLYGYTFGSGTRLTVV.